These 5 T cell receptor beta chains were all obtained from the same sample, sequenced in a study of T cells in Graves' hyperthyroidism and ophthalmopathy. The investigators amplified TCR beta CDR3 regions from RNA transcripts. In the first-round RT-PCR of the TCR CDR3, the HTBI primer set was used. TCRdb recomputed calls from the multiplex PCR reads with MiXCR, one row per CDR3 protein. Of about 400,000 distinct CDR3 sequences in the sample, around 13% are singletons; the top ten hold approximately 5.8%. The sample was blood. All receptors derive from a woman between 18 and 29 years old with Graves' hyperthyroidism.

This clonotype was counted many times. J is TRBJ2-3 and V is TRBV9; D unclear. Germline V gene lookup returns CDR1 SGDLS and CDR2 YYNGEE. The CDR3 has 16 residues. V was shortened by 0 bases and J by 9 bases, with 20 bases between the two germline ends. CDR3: CASSVAVDIGSATQYF. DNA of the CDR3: TGTGCCAGCAGCGTAGCGGTAGATATTGGTTCGGCGACGCAGTATTTT.

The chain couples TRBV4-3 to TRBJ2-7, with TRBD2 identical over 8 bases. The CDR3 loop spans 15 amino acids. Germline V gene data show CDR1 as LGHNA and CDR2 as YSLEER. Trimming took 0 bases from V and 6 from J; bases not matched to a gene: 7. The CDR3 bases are TGCGCCAGCAGCCAAGATACGGTCCGGGGGGGCGAGCAGTACTTC. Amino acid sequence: CASSQDTVRGGEQYF.

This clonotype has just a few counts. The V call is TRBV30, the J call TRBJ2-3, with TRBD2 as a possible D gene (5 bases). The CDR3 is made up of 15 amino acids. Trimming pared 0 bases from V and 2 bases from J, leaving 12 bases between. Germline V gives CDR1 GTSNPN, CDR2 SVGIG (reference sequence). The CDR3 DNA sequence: TGTGCCTGGAGTGTACCGGACCGGGACACAGATACGCAGTATTTT. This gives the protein CAWSVPDRDTDTQYF.

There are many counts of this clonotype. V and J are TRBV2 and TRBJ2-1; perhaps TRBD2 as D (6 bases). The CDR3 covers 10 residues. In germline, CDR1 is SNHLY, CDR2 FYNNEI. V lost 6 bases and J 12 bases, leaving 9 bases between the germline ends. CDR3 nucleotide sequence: TGTGCCAGCAGCTCCGGGAGGCAGTTCTTC. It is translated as CASSSGRQFF.

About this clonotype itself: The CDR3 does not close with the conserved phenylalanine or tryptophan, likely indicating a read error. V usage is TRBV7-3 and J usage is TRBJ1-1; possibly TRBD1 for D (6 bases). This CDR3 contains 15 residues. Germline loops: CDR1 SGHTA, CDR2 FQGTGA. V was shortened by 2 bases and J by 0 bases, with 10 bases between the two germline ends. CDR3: CASSLGGGMNTEAFL. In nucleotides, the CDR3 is TGTGCCAGCAGCTTAGGTGGGGGCATGAACACTGAAGCTTTCCTT.